This T cell receptor beta chain was identified during a study of response to subunit inactivated influenza vaccine. Overall study findings and caveats: Only a handful of new T cells, the authors suggested, are recruited with each seasonal influenza vaccination.

TCRdb called the RT-PCR reads again in MiXCR, with one record for every CDR3 protein. The sample includes fewer than 750,000 distinct CDR3 sequences, less than 15% of them seen just once. This clonotype was detected only a few times. As yet, its antigen is unknown. Per the germline V gene, CDR1 is SGHRS and CDR2 is YFSETQ. This CDR3 region has 14 residues. V was cut by 4 bases and J by 2 bases, with 11 bases left in between. The sequenced sample was PBMCs from blood, obtained 11 to 12 days after vaccination. The source of this sequence is a middle-aged man who received an inactivated influenza vaccine. V usage is TRBV5-1 and J usage is TRBJ2-3, with D possibly being TRBD1 or TRBD2 (6 bases each). The CDR3 bases are TGCGCCAGCAGCATCTCGGGGGCCACAGATACGCAGTATTTT. It yields the protein CASSISGATDTQYF.